Below are 22 T cell receptor beta chains sequenced from a single sample in a study of T cells in Graves' hyperthyroidism and ophthalmopathy. The TCR beta CDR3 regions underwent amplification using RNA transcripts as the source. RT-PCR in the first round (using the HTBI primer set) targeted the TCR CDR3. TCRdb passed the multiplex PCR reads through MiXCR, listing each CDR3 protein once. The sample lists 300,000 to 400,000 distinct CDR3 sequences, around 13% occurring once. Material: blood. The receptor set was obtained from a woman in her 30s with Graves' ophthalmopathy.

This clonotype has just a few counts. This sequence joins TRBV15 and TRBJ2-1; TRBD1 aligns across 8 bases. The ends lost 1 base at V and 1 base at J; junction bases unmatched: 3. This CDR3 is 16 amino acids long. Per germline, CDR1 LNHNV and CDR2 YYDKDF (reference sequence). As DNA, the CDR3 is TGTGCCACCAGCAGAGCGCGGACAGGGTCCTACAATGAGCAGTTCTTC. This codes for CATSRARTGSYNEQFF.

This clonotype has only a few counts. The chain is built from TRBV29-1 and TRBJ1-2; no definite D call. The CDR3 runs 13 residues. V lost 6 bases and J lost 0, with 11 bases in between. Germline CDR1 and CDR2: SQVTM and ANQGSEA. CDR3 coding DNA: TGCAGCGTGTTAGCCGGGACTAACTATGGCTACACCTTC. Translation: CSVLAGTNYGYTF.

Comments on this clonotype: A read error is possible here, since a much larger clone lies one base away. The CDR3 end shows no conserved phenylalanine or tryptophan, and so a read error is likely. The chain joins TRBV12-5 to TRBJ2-7, with D tentatively TRBD1 or TRBD2 (5 bases each). Germline CDR1 is LGHNT and CDR2 is FRNRAP. CDR3 length equals 14 residues. V was pared by 1 base and J by 0 bases, with 7 bases between. DNA of the CDR3: TGTGCTAGTGGTTTGGGGGGGAGCTCCTACGAGCAGTACCTC. Amino acid sequence: CASGLGGSSYEQYL.

The chain is built from TRBV12-3 or TRBV12-4 and TRBJ2-1; TRBD1 matches 7 bases. This CDR3 comprises 13 residues. V lost 7 bases to trimming and J lost 4 bases; unmatched junction nucleotides: 4. DNA of the CDR3: TGTGCCAGCACCCTGGGACAGTACAATGAGCAGTTCTTC. Translation: CASTLGQYNEQFF.

The sample holds many counts of this clonotype. J is TRBJ2-3 and V is TRBV2; 7 nucleotides match TRBD2. Germline CDR1 reads SNHLY; CDR2 reads FYNNEI. The CDR3 consists of 14 residues. V lost 6 bases, J lost 3 bases, and 6 bases stayed unmatched. CDR3 nucleotides: TGTGCCAGCAGATCTGCGGGGGAGACAGATACGCAGTATTTT. This sequence encodes CASRSAGETDTQYF.

This clonotype was picked up many times. The rearrangement uses TRBV27 and TRBJ1-2; the match to TRBD1 covers 9 bases. V gave up 11 bases and J gave up 3 bases; unmatched junction bases: 1. The CDR3 is made up of 11 amino acids. The germline V gene has CDR1 MNHEY and CDR2 SMNVEV (reference sequence). The CDR3 here is CAGDRDYGYTF. The CDR3 DNA follows: TGTGCCGGGGACAGGGACTATGGCTACACCTTC.

This clonotype was counted many times. The chain has TRBV20-1 and TRBJ1-1, with D maybe TRBD1 (6 bases). Germline values: CDR1 DFQATT, CDR2 SNEGSKA (reference sequence). V dropped 8 bases and J dropped 1 base, with 11 bases sitting between them. The CDR3 is 12 amino acids. The CDR3 bases are TGCAGTTCCATAGGGGGGAACACTGAAGCTTTCTTT. This codes for CSSIGGNTEAFF.

As concerns this clonotype: This may stem from a read error, because a much larger clone lies one nucleotide away. The V gene is TRBV6-9, the J gene TRBJ2-2; possible D gene TRBD2, 6 bases. V lost 4 bases and J lost 3, with 15 bases in between. The CDR3 is 16 residues long. CDR1 is MNHGY and CDR2 is SVAAGI in the germline V gene. For the CDR3, the DNA is TGTGCCAGCAGTTTTTTTGGAGGGCTGGACACCGGGGAGCTGTTTTTT. This sequence encodes CASSFFGGLDTGELFF.

This clonotype was seen repeatedly, ten times or more. V gene TRBV28 combines with J gene TRBJ2-4; perhaps D is TRBD1 or TRBD2 (6 bases each). This CDR3 region has 16 residues. The V gene's germline CDR1 is MDHEN and CDR2 SYDVKM. With 3 bases removed from V and 1 base from J, the gap between germline ends came to 13 bases. The CDR3 DNA reads TGTGCCAGCAGTTTTTCGGGGGCAGTGGCCAAAAACATTCAGTACTTC. Its protein product is CASSFSGAVAKNIQYF.

This clonotype was recorded many times. The V call is TRBV11-2, the J call TRBJ2-7, with TRBD2 matching over 13 bases. The CDR3 runs to 16 residues. The germline CDR1 and CDR2 sequences are SGHAT and FQNNGV. Trimming removed 5 bases from V and 5 bases from J; junction bases left unmatched: 9. This CDR3 reads CASSPPWTSGGHEQYF. In nucleotides, the CDR3 is TGTGCCAGCAGCCCCCCCTGGACTAGCGGGGGACACGAGCAGTACTTC.

V usage is TRBV20-1 and J usage is TRBJ2-6; perhaps TRBD1 as D (7 bases). Trimming stripped 3 bases from V and 3 bases from J, with 12 bases between. In germline, CDR1 is DFQATT, CDR2 SNEGSKA (reference sequence). CDR3 length equals 15 residues. The CDR3 region has the DNA TGCAGTGCTAGTAGGAGGGACAGTGGGGCCAACGTCCTGACTTTC. Translation: CSASRRDSGANVLTF.

In this sample, this clonotype turned up many times. The chain links TRBV30 to TRBJ2-5; D unclear. Germline V gives CDR1 GTSNPN, CDR2 SVGIG (reference sequence). This CDR3 has 11 amino acids. The CDR3 sequence: CARELGKTQYF. CDR3 coding DNA: TGTGCTCGAGAGCTGGGCAAGACCCAGTACTTC.

The V and J genes are TRBV9 and TRBJ1-3, with TRBD1 as a possible D gene (6 bases). CDR1 is SGDLS, CDR2 YYNGEE, per germline. The germline V and J ends were trimmed by 2 bases and 0 bases, with 15 bases remaining between them. CDR3 size: 17 residues. Written as DNA, the CDR3 is TGTGCCAGCAGCGTTCTACAGGGTTCCCGCTCTGGAAACACCATATATTTT. Its translation: CASSVLQGSRSGNTIYF.

In this sample, this clonotype turned up a few times. The CDR3 reads CASSYSKAPGANVLTF. The CDR3 nucleotides are TGTGCCAGCAGTTACTCGAAAGCTCCTGGGGCCAACGTCCTGACTTTC. The chain recombines TRBV6-5 with TRBJ2-6, with D hard to call. Looked up from germline, CDR1 is MNHEY and CDR2 is SVGAGI. V lost 0 bases, J lost 2 bases, and 8 bases lay in between. The CDR3 length is 16 residues.

This clonotype was observed many times. The V gene is TRBV20-1, the J gene TRBJ2-6; no firm D call. CDR3 length: 16 amino acids. CDR1 and CDR2 from the germline V gene are DFQATT and SNEGSKA (reference sequence). V lost 3 bases and J lost 3, with 15 bases in between. CDR3 amino acids: CSASNNGVLGANVLTF. The CDR3, as DNA: TGCAGTGCTAGCAACAATGGAGTACTTGGGGCCAACGTCCTGACTTTC.

This clonotype showed up many times. The chain has TRBV6-1 and TRBJ1-1; the D gene is possibly TRBD1 (6 bases). The CDR3 sequence is 13 residues long. Germline CDR1 is MNHNS and CDR2 is SASEGT. The V gene lost 2 bases and the J gene lost 6 bases, with 10 bases spanning the gap. The CDR3 loop reads CASSERGVSEAFF. CDR3 nucleotides: TGTGCCAGCAGTGAAAGGGGGGTCTCTGAAGCTTTCTTT.

This clonotype showed up many times. The chain recombines TRBV4-1 with TRBJ1-4, with D tentatively TRBD1 (5 bases). CDR3 size: 15 residues. Germline assignment: CDR1 MGHRA and CDR2 YSYEKL. V was clipped by 1 base and J by 6 bases, with 12 bases between them. CDR3 loop: CASSQGDSTYEKLFF. In nucleotides, the CDR3 is TGCGCCAGCAGCCAAGGGGACTCTACCTATGAAAAACTGTTTTTT.

There are many counts of this clonotype. This rearrangement joins TRBV27 to TRBJ2-5; TRBD1 agrees at 7 bases. Germline V lookup: CDR1 MNHEY, CDR2 SMNVEV (reference sequence). The V segment lost 3 bases and the J segment 7 bases; nucleotides outside the gene matches: 14. This CDR3 is 16 amino acids long. The CDR3: CASSLWGQNPRWTQYF. As DNA, the CDR3 is TGTGCCAGCAGTTTGTGGGGACAGAACCCAAGATGGACCCAGTACTTC.

A word on this clonotype: A much larger clone is a single base away; this may be a read error. V usage is TRBV7-2 and J usage is TRBJ2-5; D may correspond to TRBD1 or TRBD2 (5 bases each). With 0 bases removed from V and 1 base from J, the gap between germline ends came to 15 bases. This CDR3 comprises 17 residues. The V gene's germline CDR1 is SGHTA and CDR2 FQGNSA. Written as DNA, the CDR3 is TGTGCCAGCAGCTTAGCTGGGGCGGGTTACCTCCAAGAGACCCAGTACTTC. Translated: CASSLAGAGYLQETQYF.

CDR3 nucleotide sequence: TGTGCCAGCAGTTTTGTAAGTTCCATCGTCCCAGATACGCAGTATTTT. Its translation: CASSFVSSIVPDTQYF. The V gene is TRBV12-3 or TRBV12-4, the J gene TRBJ2-3; D unresolved. With 3 bases removed from V and 4 bases from J, the gap between germline ends came to 17 bases. CDR3 length: 16 residues.

This clonotype occurred many times. V is TRBV9 and J is TRBJ2-7; the D gene is possibly TRBD1 (5 bases). The CDR3 spans 15 residues. CDR1 is SGDLS, CDR2 YYNGEE, per germline. Trimming removed 0 bases at V and 2 bases at J, with 12 bases between. CDR3 bases: TGTGCCAGCAGCGTAGCTCCACAGGCTACCTACGAGCAGTACTTC. It specifies CASSVAPQATYEQYF.

The V gene is TRBV20-1, the J gene TRBJ1-1; 10 bases are a match to TRBD1. The CDR3 runs 17 residues. The germline V gene has CDR1 DFQATT and CDR2 SNEGSKA (reference sequence). V dropped 2 bases and J dropped 6; count of bases not matched to a gene: 15. The CDR3 reads CSARRLGGTGVSAEAFF. The CDR3, as DNA: TGCAGTGCTAGAAGGCTTGGCGGGACAGGGGTTTCCGCTGAAGCTTTCTTT.